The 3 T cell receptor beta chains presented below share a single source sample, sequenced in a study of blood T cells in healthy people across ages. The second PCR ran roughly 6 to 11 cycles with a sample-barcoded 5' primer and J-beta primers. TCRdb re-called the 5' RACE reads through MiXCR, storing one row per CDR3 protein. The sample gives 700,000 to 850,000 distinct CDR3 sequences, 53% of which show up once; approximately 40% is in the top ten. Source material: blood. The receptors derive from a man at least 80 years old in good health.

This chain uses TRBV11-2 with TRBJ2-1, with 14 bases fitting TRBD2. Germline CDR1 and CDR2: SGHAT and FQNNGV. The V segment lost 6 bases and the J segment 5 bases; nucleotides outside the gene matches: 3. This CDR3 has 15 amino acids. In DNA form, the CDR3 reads TGTGCCAGCAGGACTAGCGGGAGGGGGAACAATGAGCAGTTCTTC. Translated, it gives CASRTSGRGNNEQFF.

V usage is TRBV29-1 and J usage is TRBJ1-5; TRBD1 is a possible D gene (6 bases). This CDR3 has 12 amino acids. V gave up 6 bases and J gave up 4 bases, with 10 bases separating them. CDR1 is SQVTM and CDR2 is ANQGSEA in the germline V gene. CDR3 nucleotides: TGCAGCGTAGGACAGTCAAATCAGCCCCAGCATTTT. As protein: CSVGQSNQPQHF.

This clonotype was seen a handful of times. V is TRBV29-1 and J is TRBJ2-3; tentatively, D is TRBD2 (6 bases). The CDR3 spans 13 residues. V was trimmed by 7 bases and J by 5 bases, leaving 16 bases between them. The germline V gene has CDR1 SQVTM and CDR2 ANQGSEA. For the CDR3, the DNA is TGCAGCGCCCCCGGGCCGGAGGGAGATACGCAGTATTTT. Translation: CSAPGPEGDTQYF.